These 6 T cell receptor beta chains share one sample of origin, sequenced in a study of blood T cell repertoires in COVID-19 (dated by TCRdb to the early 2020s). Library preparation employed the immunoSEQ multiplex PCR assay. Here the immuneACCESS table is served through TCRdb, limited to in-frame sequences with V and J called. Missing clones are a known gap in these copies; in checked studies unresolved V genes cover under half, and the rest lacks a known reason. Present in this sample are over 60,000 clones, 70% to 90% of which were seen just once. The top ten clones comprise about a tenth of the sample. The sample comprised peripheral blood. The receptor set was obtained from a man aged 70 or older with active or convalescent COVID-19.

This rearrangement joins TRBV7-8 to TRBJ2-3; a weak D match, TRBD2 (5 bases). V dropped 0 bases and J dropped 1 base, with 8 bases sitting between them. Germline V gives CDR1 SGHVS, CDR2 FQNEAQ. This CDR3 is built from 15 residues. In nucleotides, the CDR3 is TGTGCCAGCAGCTTAGCGGACGGGGGCACAGATACGCAGTATTTT. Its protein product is CASSLADGGTDTQYF.

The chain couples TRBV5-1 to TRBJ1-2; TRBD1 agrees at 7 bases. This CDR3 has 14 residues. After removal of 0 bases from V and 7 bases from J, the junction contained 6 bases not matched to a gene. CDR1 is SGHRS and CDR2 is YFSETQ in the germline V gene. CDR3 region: CASSLADRARGYTF. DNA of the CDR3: TGCGCCAGCAGCTTGGCTGACAGGGCCCGTGGCTACACCTTC. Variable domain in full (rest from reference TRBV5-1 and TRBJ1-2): KAGVTQTPRYLIKTRGQQVTLSCSPISGHRSVSWYQQTPGQGLQFLFEYFSETQRNKGNFPGRFSGRQFSNSRSEMNVSTLELGDSALYLCASSLADRARGYTFGSGTRLTVV.

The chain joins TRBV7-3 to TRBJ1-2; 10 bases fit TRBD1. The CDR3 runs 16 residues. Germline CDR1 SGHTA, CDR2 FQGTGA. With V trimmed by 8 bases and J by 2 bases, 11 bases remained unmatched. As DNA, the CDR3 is TGTGCCAGCGCTCCCACGCCGGGACAGGGGAACTATGGCTACACCTTC. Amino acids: CASAPTPGQGNYGYTF.

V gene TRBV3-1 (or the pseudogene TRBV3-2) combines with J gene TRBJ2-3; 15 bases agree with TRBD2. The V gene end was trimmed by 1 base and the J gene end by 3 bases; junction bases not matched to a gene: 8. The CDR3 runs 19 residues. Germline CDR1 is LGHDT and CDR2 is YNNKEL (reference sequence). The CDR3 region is CASSQGFGLAGGPTDTQYF. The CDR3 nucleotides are TGTGCCAGCAGCCAAGGATTTGGACTAGCGGGAGGGCCGACAGATACGCAGTATTTT.

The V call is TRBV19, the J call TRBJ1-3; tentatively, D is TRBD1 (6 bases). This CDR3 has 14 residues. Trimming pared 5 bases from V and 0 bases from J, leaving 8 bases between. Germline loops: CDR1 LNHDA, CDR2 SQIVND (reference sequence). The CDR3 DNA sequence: TGTGCCAGTAGTGACAGGAACTCTGGAAACACCATATATTTT. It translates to CASSDRNSGNTIYF.

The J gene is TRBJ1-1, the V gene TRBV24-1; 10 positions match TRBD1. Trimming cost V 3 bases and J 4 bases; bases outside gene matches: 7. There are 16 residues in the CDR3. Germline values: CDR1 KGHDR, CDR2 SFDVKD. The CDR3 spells CATSDPRQGASTEAFF. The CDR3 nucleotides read TGTGCCACCAGTGATCCTAGACAGGGGGCGAGCACTGAAGCTTTCTTT.